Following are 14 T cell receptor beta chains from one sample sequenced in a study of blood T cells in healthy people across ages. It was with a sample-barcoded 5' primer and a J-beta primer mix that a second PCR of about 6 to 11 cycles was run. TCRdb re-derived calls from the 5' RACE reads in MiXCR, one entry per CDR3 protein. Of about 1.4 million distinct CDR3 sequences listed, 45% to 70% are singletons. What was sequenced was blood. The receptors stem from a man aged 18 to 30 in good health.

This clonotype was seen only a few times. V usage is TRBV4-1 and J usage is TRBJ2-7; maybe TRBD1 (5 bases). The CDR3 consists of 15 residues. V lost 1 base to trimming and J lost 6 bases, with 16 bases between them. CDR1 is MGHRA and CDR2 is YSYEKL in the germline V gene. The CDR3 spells CASSQVTRATSEQYF. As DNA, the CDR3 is TGCGCCAGCAGCCAAGTAACCAGGGCAACGTCCGAGCAGTACTTC.

CDR3 protein: CASSLYPPGDATNEKLFF. The DNA for the CDR3 is TGTGCCAGCAGCTTATATCCCCCGGGGGATGCAACTAATGAAAAACTGTTTTTT. The J gene is TRBJ1-4, the V gene TRBV13, with a tentative D call TRBD1 (5 bases). CDR1 PRHDT and CDR2 FYEKMQ come from the germline V gene (reference sequence). Trimming removed 2 bases from V and 0 bases from J, with 16 bases in between. The CDR3 is 18 residues long.

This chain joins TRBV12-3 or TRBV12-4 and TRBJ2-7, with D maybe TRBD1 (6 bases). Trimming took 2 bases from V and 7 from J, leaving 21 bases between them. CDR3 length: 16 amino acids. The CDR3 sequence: CASSLWFGTQYNEQYF. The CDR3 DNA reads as TGTGCCAGCAGTTTATGGTTCGGGACACAATACAATGAGCAGTACTTC.

The CDR3 nucleotides read TGCGCCAGCAGCCATTTCCCGGGACTAGCCGCAGATACGCAGTATTTT. This translates into CASSHFPGLAADTQYF. V gene TRBV4-3 combines with J gene TRBJ2-3, with 9 bases aligning to TRBD2. CDR3 length: 16 residues. V shed 3 bases and J 4 bases; nucleotides not matched to a gene: 8. Per germline, CDR1 LGHNA and CDR2 YSLEER.

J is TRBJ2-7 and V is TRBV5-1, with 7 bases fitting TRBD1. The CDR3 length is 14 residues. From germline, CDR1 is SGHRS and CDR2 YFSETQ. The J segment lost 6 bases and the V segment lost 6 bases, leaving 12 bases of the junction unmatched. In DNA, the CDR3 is TGCGCCAGCACCCCGACAGGGTCGTTCGGCGAGCAGTACTTC. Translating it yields CASTPTGSFGEQYF.

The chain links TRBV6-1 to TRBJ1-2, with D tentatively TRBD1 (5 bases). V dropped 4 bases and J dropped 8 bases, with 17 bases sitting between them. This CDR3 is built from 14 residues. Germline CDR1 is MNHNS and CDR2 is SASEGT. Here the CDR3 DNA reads TGTGCCAGCAGTGTCCCCCTGGGGGGGAACGGCTACACCTTC. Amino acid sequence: CASSVPLGGNGYTF.

The CDR3 sequence is CASSLGGVADSYEQYF. The CDR3 DNA reads TGCGCCAGCAGCTTAGGGGGCGTGGCGGACTCCTACGAGCAGTACTTC. The chain recombines TRBV5-1 with TRBJ2-7, with 7 bases aligning to TRBD1. With V trimmed by 2 bases and J by 0 bases, 8 bases remained unmatched. Per the germline V gene, CDR1 is SGHRS and CDR2 is YFSETQ. This CDR3 comprises 16 residues. Supplemented by reference TRBV5-1 and TRBJ2-7, the full variable domain reads KAGVTQTPRYLIKTRGQQVTLSCSPISGHRSVSWYQQTPGQGLQFLFEYFSETQRNKGNFPGRFSGRQFSNSRSEMNVSTLELGDSALYLCASSLGGVADSYEQYFGPGTRLTVT.

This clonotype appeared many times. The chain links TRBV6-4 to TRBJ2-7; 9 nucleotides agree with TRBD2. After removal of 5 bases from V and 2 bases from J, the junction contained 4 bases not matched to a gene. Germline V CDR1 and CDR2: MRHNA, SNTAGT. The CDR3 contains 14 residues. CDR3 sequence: CASSRTSETYEQYF. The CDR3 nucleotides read TGTGCCAGCAGTAGGACTAGCGAGACCTACGAGCAGTACTTC.

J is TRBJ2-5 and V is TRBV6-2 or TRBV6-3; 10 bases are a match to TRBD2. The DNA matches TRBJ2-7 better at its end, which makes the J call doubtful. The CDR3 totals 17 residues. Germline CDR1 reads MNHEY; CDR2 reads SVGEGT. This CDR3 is CASSRLLTSGSTYEQYF. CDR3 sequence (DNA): TGTGCCAGCAGCAGACTGTTGACTAGCGGGTCGACCTACGAGCAGTACTTC.

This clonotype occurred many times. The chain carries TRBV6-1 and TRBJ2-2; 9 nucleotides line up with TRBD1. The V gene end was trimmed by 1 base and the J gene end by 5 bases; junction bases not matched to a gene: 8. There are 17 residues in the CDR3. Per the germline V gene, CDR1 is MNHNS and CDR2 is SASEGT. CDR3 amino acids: CASSEVPGQGTTGELFF. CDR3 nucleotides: TGTGCCAGCAGTGAAGTCCCGGGACAGGGAACGACCGGGGAGCTGTTTTTT.

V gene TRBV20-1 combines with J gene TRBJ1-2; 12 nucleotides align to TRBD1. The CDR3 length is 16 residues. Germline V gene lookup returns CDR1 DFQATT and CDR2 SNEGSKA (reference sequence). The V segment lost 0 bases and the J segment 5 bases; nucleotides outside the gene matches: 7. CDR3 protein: CSARDWPGQGAYGYTF. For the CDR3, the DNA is TGCAGTGCTAGAGATTGGCCGGGACAGGGGGCGTATGGCTACACCTTC.

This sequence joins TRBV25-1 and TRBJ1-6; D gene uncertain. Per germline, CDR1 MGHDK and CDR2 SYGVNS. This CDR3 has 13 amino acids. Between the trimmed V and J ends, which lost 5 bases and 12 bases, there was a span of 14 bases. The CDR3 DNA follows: TGTGCCAGCAGTCTCCTTTTTAACCTACCCCTCCACTTT. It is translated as CASSLLFNLPLHF.

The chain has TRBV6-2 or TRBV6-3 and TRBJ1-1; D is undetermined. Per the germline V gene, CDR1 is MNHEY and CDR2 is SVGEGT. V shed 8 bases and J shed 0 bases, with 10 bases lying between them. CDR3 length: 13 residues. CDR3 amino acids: CASVGSMNTEAFF. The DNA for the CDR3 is TGTGCCAGCGTAGGATCTATGAACACTGAAGCTTTCTTT.

CDR3 coding DNA: TGCAGCGTTTGCCGGGGCACGAGCACAGATACGCAGTATTTT. This translates into CSVCRGTSTDTQYF. This chain connects TRBV29-1 to TRBJ2-3; D may be TRBD1 or TRBD2 (5 bases each). This CDR3 has 14 amino acids. Trimming took 5 bases from V and 0 from J, leaving 12 bases between them. Germline values: CDR1 SQVTM, CDR2 ANQGSEA.